These 18 T cell receptor beta chains came from one sample sequenced in a study of regulatory T cells in long-lasting Graves disease. Building the TCR beta libraries relied on iRepertoire HTBI primers, and CDR3 regions underwent Arm-PCR. Each CDR3 protein gets one entry after TCRdb re-called the multiplex PCR reads with MiXCR. The table lists 400,000 to 500,000 distinct CDR3 sequences, 15% of them singletons, with approximately 7.8% in the top ten. The time point here: newly diagnosed GD, antithyroid drugs for less than 3 months. PBMCs provided the RNA from which the TCR library was made. The same data also went into a second study, on T cells in Graves' hyperthyroidism and ophthalmopathy.

Sequenced here: peripheral blood mononuclear cells (PBMCs), sampled at new diagnosis, from a patient treated with antithyroid drugs. Receptors were obtained from a woman in her thirties or forties with Graves disease.

This clonotype was observed a few times. The chain combines TRBV6-5 with TRBJ2-6; possibly TRBD2 for D (6 bases). The CDR3 consists of 17 residues. With 3 bases removed from V and 2 bases from J, the gap between germline ends came to 14 bases. Germline V gives CDR1 MNHEY, CDR2 SVGAGI. The CDR3 reads CASSYTRGVTGANVLTF. The CDR3 DNA follows: TGTGCCAGCAGTTATACCCGCGGGGTAACTGGGGCCAACGTCCTGACTTTC.

This CDR3 is CASSIGGGRAWYEQYF. DNA of the CDR3: TGTGCCAGTAGTATAGGAGGCGGGAGGGCCTGGTACGAGCAGTACTTC. The genes are TRBV19 and TRBJ2-7, with 9 bases that match TRBD2. The V gene's germline CDR1 is LNHDA and CDR2 SQIVND (reference sequence). This CDR3 is built from 16 residues. V lost 1 base and J lost 4; bases outside the gene matches: 8.

This clonotype was seen at least ten times. The chain joins TRBV5-1 to TRBJ2-5; possibly TRBD2 for D (5 bases). The V gene's germline CDR1 is SGHRS and CDR2 YFSETQ. CDR3 length: 16 amino acids. Trimming shortened V by 5 bases and J by 5 bases, and 22 bases separated the two germline ends. The CDR3 DNA is TGCGCCAGCAGGGAGGATCCGGGAAACCCGATGGAGACCCAGTACTTC. It yields the protein CASREDPGNPMETQYF.

This clonotype was detected a few times. The chain recombines TRBV6-2 or TRBV6-3 with TRBJ1-6; perhaps TRBD1 as D (5 bases). Per the germline V gene, CDR1 is MNHEY and CDR2 is SVGEGT. The germline V and J ends were trimmed by 5 bases and 5 bases, with 10 bases remaining between them. CDR3 length equals 14 residues. The CDR3 DNA is TGTGCCAGCAGTCCGGGACCGAATAATTCACCCCTCCACTTT. Translated, it gives CASSPGPNNSPLHF.

The chain recombines TRBV10-3 with TRBJ2-2; TRBD2 matches at 8 bases. CDR3 length: 15 amino acids. Germline assignment: CDR1 ENHRY and CDR2 SYGVKD. V dropped 3 bases and J dropped 1; count of bases not matched to a gene: 1. CDR3 DNA sequence: TGTGCCATCAGTGATAGCGGGGTGAACACCGGGGAGCTGTTTTTT. Its translation: CAISDSGVNTGELFF.

At least ten counts were recorded for this clonotype. The CDR3 DNA sequence: TGCAGCGTGCTTCTAACTCGTAATTCACCCCTCCACTTT. This encodes CSVLLTRNSPLHF. The chain joins TRBV29-1 to TRBJ1-6; D is ambiguous. The CDR3 totals 13 residues. In germline, CDR1 is SQVTM, CDR2 ANQGSEA. The V and J ends lost 6 bases and 6 bases respectively, with 12 bases between them. The full variable domain, with the rest looked up from reference TRBV29-1 and TRBJ1-6, is SAVISQKPSRDICQRGTSLTIQCQVDSQVTMMFWYRQQPGQSLTLIATANQGSEATYESGFVIDKFPISRPNLTFSTLTVSNMSPEDSSIYLCSVLLTRNSPLHFGNGTRLTVT.

This clonotype has just a few counts. V is TRBV4-3 and J is TRBJ2-1; the match to TRBD2 covers 11 bases. The CDR3 is 20 residues long. V shed 1 base, J shed 2 bases, and the junction held 13 bases outside the gene matches. Germline-derived CDR1 and CDR2 are LGHNA and YSLEER. In DNA form, the CDR3 reads TGCGCCAGCAGCCAAGGTGGACTAGCGGGTTTCCAACACCCCTACAATGAGCAGTTCTTC. The encoded protein is CASSQGGLAGFQHPYNEQFF.

CDR3 nucleotide sequence: TGTGCCAGTAGACAGGGGAACTCCTACGAGCAGTACTTC. Translating gives CASRQGNSYEQYF. The V call is TRBV19, the J call TRBJ2-7, with TRBD1 identical over 7 bases. This CDR3 is 13 amino acids long. The germline V gene has CDR1 LNHDA and CDR2 SQIVND (reference sequence). V was pared by 6 bases and J by 0 bases, with 2 bases of the junction left unmatched.

This clonotype was recorded many times. DNA for the CDR3: TGCAGTGCTAGTGGGACTAGCGGGACGACTGAGCAGTTCTTC. It translates to CSASGTSGTTEQFF. The V gene is TRBV20-1, the J gene TRBJ2-1; 13 bases fit TRBD2. The CDR3 runs 14 residues. With 3 bases clipped from V and 9 bases from J, the junction kept 5 bases outside the gene matches. Germline CDR1 and CDR2: DFQATT and SNEGSKA (reference sequence).

This clonotype was counted ten times or more. J is TRBJ1-4 and V is TRBV28; D remains ambiguous. The germline V and J ends were trimmed by 8 bases and 8 bases, with 18 bases remaining between them. The CDR3 has 14 residues. Per the germline V gene, CDR1 is MDHEN and CDR2 is SYDVKM. CDR3 DNA: TGTGCCAGCGGCGTATTGATATTTCGGGAAAAACTGTTTTTT. Translation gives CASGVLIFREKLFF.

This clonotype was seen repeatedly, ten times or more. V usage is TRBV6-1 and J usage is TRBJ2-2; the D is unclear. This CDR3 comprises 12 residues. V gave up 6 bases and J gave up 9 bases, with 11 bases separating them. Germline V lookup: CDR1 MNHNS, CDR2 SASEGT. The CDR3 sequence: CASSRTEWELFF. CDR3 coding DNA: TGTGCCAGCAGCCGGACCGAGTGGGAGCTGTTTTTT.

This clonotype was found a few times. This sequence joins TRBV30 and TRBJ1-2; no clear D gene. Germline CDR1 is GTSNPN and CDR2 is SVGIG (reference sequence). CDR3 length equals 13 residues. Between the trimmed V and J ends, which lost 0 bases and 7 bases, there was a span of 12 bases. CDR3 bases: TGTGCCTGGAGTGTTAAACCCCGCGGTGGCTACACCTTC. Encoded protein: CAWSVKPRGGYTF. The variable domain in full, with the rest retrieved from reference TRBV30 and TRBJ1-2, is SQTIHQWPATLVQPVGSPLSLECTVEGTSNPNLYWYRQAAGRGLQLLFYSVGIGQISSEVPQNLSASRPQDRQFILSSKKLLLSDSGFYLCAWSVKPRGGYTFGSGTRLTVV.

This clonotype was counted many times. This rearrangement joins TRBV7-2 to TRBJ1-1; maybe TRBD1 (6 bases). Germline V gene lookup returns CDR1 SGHTA and CDR2 FQGNSA. CDR3 size: 14 residues. V lost 5 bases and J lost 2, with 12 bases in between. CDR3 residues: CASSKGQTNTEAFF. The CDR3 DNA sequence: TGTGCCAGCAGCAAGGGACAAACTAACACTGAAGCTTTCTTT.

Points on this clonotype: One end of the junction does not line up with germline, which may come from a read error. The chain joins TRBV15 to TRBJ2-1; no clear D gene. This CDR3 comprises 12 residues. The germline CDR1 and CDR2 sequences are LNHNV and YYDKDF (reference sequence). The CDR3 here is CATSRAGFEQLF. As DNA, the CDR3 is TGTGCCACCAGCAGAGCCGGGTTTGAGCAGCTCTTC.

In this sample, this clonotype turned up a few times. This chain connects TRBV9 to TRBJ1-5, with no clear D. The V and J ends lost 4 bases and 6 bases respectively, with 11 bases between them. This CDR3 region has 13 residues. From germline, CDR1 is SGDLS and CDR2 YYNGEE. The CDR3: CASSPNAGQPQHF. CDR3 DNA: TGTGCCAGCAGCCCTAACGCGGGTCAGCCCCAGCATTTT. The full variable domain, with the rest looked up from reference TRBV9 and TRBJ1-5, is DSGVTQTPKHLITATGQRVTLRCSPRSGDLSVYWYQQSLDQGLQFLIQYYNGEERAKGNILERFSAQQFPDLHSELNLSSLELGDSALYFCASSPNAGQPQHFGDGTRLSIL.

The chain links TRBV6-2 or TRBV6-3 to TRBJ1-1; the match to TRBD1 covers 11 bases. Germline CDR1 reads MNHEY; CDR2 reads SVGEGT. This CDR3 region has 14 residues. Trimming cost V 6 bases and J 5 bases; bases outside gene matches: 5. DNA of the CDR3: TGTGCCAGCAGAACTGGGACAGGGGGGACTGAAGCTTTCTTT. Translation: CASRTGTGGTEAFF.

Concerning this clonotype itself: A far larger clone is one base from this, pointing to a likely read error. The chain couples TRBV4-3 to TRBJ2-7; TRBD2 is a possible D gene (5 bases). Germline V CDR1 and CDR2: LGHNA, YSLEER. CDR3 length: 16 residues. V was trimmed by 3 bases and J by 7 bases, leaving 22 bases between them. The CDR3 is CASSHLWENPYNEQYF. The CDR3 DNA follows: TGCGCCAGCAGCCATTTATGGGAGAACCCCTACAATGAGCAGTACTTC.

This clonotype appeared a few times. This sequence joins TRBV12-3 or TRBV12-4 and TRBJ2-2; D might be TRBD2 (7 bases). The CDR3 sequence is 13 residues long. Deletions cut 7 bases from V and 7 bases from J, with 13 bases between. CDR3 in amino acids: CASNWGGIGELFF. The CDR3 nucleotides are TGTGCCAGCAATTGGGGGGGCATCGGGGAGCTGTTTTTT.